Listed below are T cell receptor beta chains from one sample, sequenced in a study of cytomegalovirus exposure and HLA in healthy donors. The table came from immunoSEQ multiplex PCR; TCRdb's copy has only in-frame clones and leaves some out. The sample table sets out 95,000 to 110,000 clones. The sequencing sample was made of PBMCs. The source of these receptors is a man aged 35 to 55 in good health and CMV-seronegative. CDR3s include the opening cysteine and the closing phenylalanine or tryptophan. Each record gives: D gene, V gene, CDR3 protein. A D gene is named only where the DNA matches it firmly.

d_gene: .
v_gene: TRBV7-2
CDR3aa: CASSLGYSSYEQYF

d_gene: .
v_gene: TRBV5-5
CDR3aa: CASSLTDESNQPQHF

d_gene: TRBD1
v_gene: TRBV10-3
CDR3aa: CAIKGEDRGTEAFF

d_gene: .
v_gene: TRBV7-2
CDR3aa: CASSLDGPGLRSPLHF

d_gene: TRBD1
v_gene: TRBV9
CDR3aa: CASSAGGPGGPYEQYF

d_gene: .
v_gene: TRBV5-1
CDR3aa: CASRTTGYSYEQYF

d_gene: .
v_gene: TRBV28
CDR3aa: CASSPRQEKLFF

d_gene: TRBD2
v_gene: TRBV4-3
CDR3aa: CASSQTLWSGRADEQFF

d_gene: TRBD1
v_gene: TRBV6-5
CDR3aa: CASSYMGQGQEKLFF

d_gene: TRBD1
v_gene: TRBV5-1
CDR3aa: CASSSAPFDRVGSTDTQYF

d_gene: .
v_gene: TRBV5-4
CDR3aa: CASSPDLTGRGYGYTF

d_gene: TRBD1
v_gene: TRBV4-1
CDR3aa: CASSQGGRGLADTEAFF

d_gene: TRBD2
v_gene: TRBV18
CDR3aa: CASSPGGDRSYEQYF

d_gene: .
v_gene: TRBV27
CDR3aa: CASSLSGPGYNSPLHF

d_gene: .
v_gene: TRBV9
CDR3aa: CASSVSARTDTQYF

d_gene: .
v_gene: TRBV5-1
CDR3aa: CASSSGQRTNEKLFF

d_gene: TRBD1
v_gene: TRBV28
CDR3aa: CASSFGTGDTDTQYF

d_gene: TRBD2
v_gene: TRBV20-1
CDR3aa: CSASIAGEQYF

d_gene: TRBD2
v_gene: TRBV5-4
CDR3aa: CASSLSGGGQETQYF

d_gene: TRBD1
v_gene: TRBV5-1
CDR3aa: CASSLGGQGAPQHF

d_gene: .
v_gene: TRBV7-4
CDR3aa: CASSLWVGGPNNQPQHF

d_gene: .
v_gene: TRBV7-9
CDR3aa: CASSSTSSGTNYEQYF

d_gene: TRBD1
v_gene: TRBV7-6
CDR3aa: CASSLVGGGGNQPQHF

d_gene: TRBD1
v_gene: TRBV29-1
CDR3aa: CSVVWDRHLGETQYF

d_gene: .
v_gene: TRBV21-1
CDR3aa: CASSRVKNQPQHF

d_gene: TRBD1
v_gene: TRBV27
CDR3aa: CASSKRQGARIEAFF

d_gene: TRBD2
v_gene: TRBV4-3
CDR3aa: CASSQGRLAGGNEQFF

d_gene: TRBD2
v_gene: TRBV11-2
CDR3aa: CASSLDPRASGRPITYEQYF

d_gene: TRBD1
v_gene: TRBV5-4
CDR3aa: CASSLRDRVNNEQFF

d_gene: TRBD2
v_gene: TRBV9
CDR3aa: CASSGSGTIIDEQYF

d_gene: TRBD2
v_gene: TRBV2
CDR3aa: CASRGTSGSQDTQYF